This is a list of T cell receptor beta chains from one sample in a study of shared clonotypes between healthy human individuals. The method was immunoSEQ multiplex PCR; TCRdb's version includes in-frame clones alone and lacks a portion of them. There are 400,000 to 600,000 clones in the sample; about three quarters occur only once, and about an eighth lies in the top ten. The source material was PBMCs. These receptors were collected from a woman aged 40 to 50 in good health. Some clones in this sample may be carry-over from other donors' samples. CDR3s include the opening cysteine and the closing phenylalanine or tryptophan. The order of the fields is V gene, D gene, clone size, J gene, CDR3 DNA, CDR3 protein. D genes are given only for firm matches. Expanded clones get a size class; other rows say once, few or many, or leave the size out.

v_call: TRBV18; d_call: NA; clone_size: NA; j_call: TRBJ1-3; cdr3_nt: TGTGCCAGCTCACCACCCGGGACAAATGGAAACACCATATATTTT; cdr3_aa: CASSPPGTNGNTIYF
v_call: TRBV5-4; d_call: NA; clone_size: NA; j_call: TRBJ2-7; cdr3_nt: TGTGCCAGCAGCCGATGGTCAACAGGAGCCTACGAGCAGTACTTC; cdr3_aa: CASSRWSTGAYEQYF
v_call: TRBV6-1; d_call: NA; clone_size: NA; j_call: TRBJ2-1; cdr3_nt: TGTGCCAGCAGTGATGAGGGGCGGACCTCCTACAATGAGCAGTTCTTC; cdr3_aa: CASSDEGRTSYNEQFF
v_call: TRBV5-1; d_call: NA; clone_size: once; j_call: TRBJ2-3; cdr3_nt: TGCGCCAGCCAGGACGTGGCCACAGATACGCAGTATTTT; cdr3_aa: CASQDVATDTQYF
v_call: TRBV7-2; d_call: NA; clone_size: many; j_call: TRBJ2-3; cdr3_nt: TGTGCCAGCAGCTTGGAGCGGCCCGGAGAATCAGATACGCAGTATTTT; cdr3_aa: CASSLERPGESDTQYF
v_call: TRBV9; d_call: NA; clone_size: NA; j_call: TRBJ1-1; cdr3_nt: TGTGCCAGCAGCGCGGCGGGGGAGAACACTGAAGCTTTCTTT; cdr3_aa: CASSAAGENTEAFF
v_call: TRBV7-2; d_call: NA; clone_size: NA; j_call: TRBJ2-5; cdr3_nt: TGTGCCAGCAGCCTCGATACAAGCCAGCAAGAGACCCAGTACTTC; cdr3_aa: CASSLDTSQQETQYF
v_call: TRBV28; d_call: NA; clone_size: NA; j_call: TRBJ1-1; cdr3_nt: TGTGCCAGCAGTTTATCTCAGGGTACAGTCCGGGCTTTCTTT; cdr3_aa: CASSLSQGTVRAFF
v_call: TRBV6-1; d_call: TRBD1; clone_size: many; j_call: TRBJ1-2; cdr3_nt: TGTGCCAGCAGGGGGACAGGGGGCCATGGCTACACCTTC; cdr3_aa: CASRGTGGHGYTF
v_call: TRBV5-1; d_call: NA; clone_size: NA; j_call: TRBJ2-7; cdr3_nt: TGCGCCAGCAAACCAGGGGTAGGAGACGAGCAGTACTTC; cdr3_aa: CASKPGVGDEQYF
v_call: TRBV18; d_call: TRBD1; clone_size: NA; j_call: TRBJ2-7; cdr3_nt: TGTGCCAGCTCACCATCCGGGACAGGGGGCTACGAGCAGTACTTC; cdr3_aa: CASSPSGTGGYEQYF
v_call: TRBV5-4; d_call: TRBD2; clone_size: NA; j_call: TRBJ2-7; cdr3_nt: TGTGGTTGTGTGCTAGCGGCCTACGAGCAGTACTTC; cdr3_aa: CGCVLAAYEQYF
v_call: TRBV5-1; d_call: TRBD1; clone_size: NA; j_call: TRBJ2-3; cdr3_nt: TGCGCCAGCAGCTTACAGGGGGCTCCAGATACGCAGTATTTT; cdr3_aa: CASSLQGAPDTQYF
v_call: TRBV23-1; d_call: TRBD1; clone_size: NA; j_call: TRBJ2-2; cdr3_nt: TGCGCCAGCAGTCAATCTATAGCGACAGGGGGCCCCGGGGAGCTGTTTTTT; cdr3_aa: CASSQSIATGGPGELFF
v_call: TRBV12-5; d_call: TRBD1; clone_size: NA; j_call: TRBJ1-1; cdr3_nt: TGTGCTAGTGGTTTGGCCCGGGACAGGGGTTCGGAGGACACTGAAGCTTTCTTT; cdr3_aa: CASGLARDRGSEDTEAFF
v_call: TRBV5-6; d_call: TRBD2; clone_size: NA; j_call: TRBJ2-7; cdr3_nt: TGTGCCAGCAGGCGAGGGACTAGCGGATACTCCTACGAGCAGTACTTC; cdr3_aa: CASRRGTSGYSYEQYF
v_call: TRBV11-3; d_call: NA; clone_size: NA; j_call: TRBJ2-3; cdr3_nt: TGTGCCAGCAGCACCCGGACGGGAGTTAGCACAGATACGCAGTATTTT; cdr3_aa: CASSTRTGVSTDTQYF
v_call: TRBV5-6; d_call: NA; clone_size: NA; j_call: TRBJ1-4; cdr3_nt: TGTGCCAGCAGCGCCGCTTGGGGGGCAGGTGAAAAACTGTTTTTT; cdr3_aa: CASSAAWGAGEKLFF
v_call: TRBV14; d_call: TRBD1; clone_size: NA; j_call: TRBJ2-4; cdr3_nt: TGTGCCAGCAGCCAGCCGGGACAGCGGCCCGTTCGAAGTTCGGCCAAAAACATTCAGTACTTC; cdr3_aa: CASSQPGQRPVRSSAKNIQYF
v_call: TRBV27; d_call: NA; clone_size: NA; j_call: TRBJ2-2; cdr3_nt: TGTGCCAGCAGTTCACAGAACACCGGGGAGCTGTTTTTT; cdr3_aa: CASSSQNTGELFF
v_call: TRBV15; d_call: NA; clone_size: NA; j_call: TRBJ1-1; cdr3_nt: TGTGCCACCAGTGCCGGGGGGACGAGTACTGAAGCTTTCTTT; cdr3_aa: CATSAGGTSTEAFF
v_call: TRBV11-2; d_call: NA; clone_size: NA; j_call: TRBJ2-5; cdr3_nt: TGTGCCAGCAGCGGTTTAGGTGTTGGAGAGACCCAGTACTTC; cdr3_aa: CASSGLGVGETQYF
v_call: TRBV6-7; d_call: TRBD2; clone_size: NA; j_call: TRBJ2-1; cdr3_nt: TGTGCCAGCAGTTACCCCGGGGGCGGGAGGGCTTGGCATGAGCAGTTCTTC; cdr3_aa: CASSYPGGGRAWHEQFF
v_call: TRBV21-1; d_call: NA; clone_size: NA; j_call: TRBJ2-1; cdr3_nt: TGTGCCAGCAGCAAACTAGCGGCAAGCTCCTACAATGAGCAGTTCTTC; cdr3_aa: CASSKLAASSYNEQFF